Shown below are 32 T cell receptor beta chains from a single sample sequenced in a study of radiotherapy plus CTLA-4 blockade in lung cancer. Only in-frame clones appear in the TCRdb table, and some are missing; sequencing was by immunoSEQ multiplex PCR. In the table there are roughly 120,000 clones, roughly 80% of which are singletons. The starting material was peripheral blood, obtained from a patient treated with radiotherapy plus ipilimumab. The receptor set was obtained from a human donor with non-small cell lung cancer that progressed on radiotherapy plus ipilimumab. Some clones in this sample may be carry-over from other donors' samples.

The chain links TRBV4-3 to TRBJ2-2; 8 nucleotides agree with TRBD1. V lost 2 bases to trimming and J lost 2 bases; unmatched junction nucleotides: 7. In germline, CDR1 is LGHNA, CDR2 YSLEER. This CDR3 region has 17 residues. CDR3 sequence reads: CASSQLAGGLNTGELFF. CDR3 sequence (DNA): TGCGCCAGCAGCCAACTGGCAGGGGGCCTAAACACCGGGGAGCTGTTTTTT.

The V and J genes are TRBV5-8 and TRBJ1-1; 7 nucleotides agree with TRBD1. The CDR3 is 16 amino acids. The ends lost 4 bases at V and 0 bases at J; junction bases unmatched: 9. Germline V gives CDR1 SGHTS, CDR2 YDEGEE. CDR3 protein: CASSLGTALVNTEAFF. The CDR3 nucleotides read TGTGCCAGCAGCCTCGGGACAGCATTGGTGAACACTGAAGCTTTCTTT.

The V call is TRBV15, the J call TRBJ1-5, with unresolved D. Germline V gene sequence: CDR1 LNHNV, CDR2 YYDKDF (reference sequence). The CDR3 length is 13 residues. The V gene lost 7 bases and the J gene lost 6 bases, with 13 bases spanning the gap. The CDR3 coding sequence is TGTGCCACCACCCCCGGCTCGGGTCAGCCCCAGCATTTT. Amino acid sequence: CATTPGSGQPQHF.

This chain joins TRBV18 and TRBJ1-2, with a weak D call TRBD1 (5 bases). This CDR3 has 16 residues. CDR1 and CDR2 from the germline V gene are KGHSH and LQKENI. Between the trimmed V and J ends, which lost 3 bases and 4 bases, there was a span of 18 bases. CDR3 sequence reads: CASSPLEGLSAYGYTF. CDR3 coding DNA: TGTGCCAGCTCACCCTTGGAGGGACTATCGGCCTATGGCTACACCTTC. The full variable domain, its missing parts supplied by reference TRBV18 and TRBJ1-2, is NAGVMQNPRHLVRRRGQEARLRCSPMKGHSHVYWYRQLPEEGLKFMVYLQKENIIDESGMPKERFSAEFPKEGPSILRIQQVVRGDSAAYFCASSPLEGLSAYGYTFGSGTRLTVV.

This chain uses TRBV5-1 with TRBJ2-5; unclear D gene. Germline lookup yields CDR1 SGHRS and CDR2 YFSETQ. With 1 base removed from V and 4 bases from J, the gap between germline ends came to 8 bases. The CDR3 extends over 13 amino acids. The CDR3 is CASSLLPGETQYF. The CDR3 DNA follows: TGCGCCAGCAGCTTGTTGCCAGGAGAGACCCAGTACTTC.

This clone was observed a single time. V and J are TRBV10-3 and TRBJ2-5; the match to TRBD1 covers 7 bases. Trimming at V came to 10 bases and at J to 5 bases, leaving 7 bases not matched to a gene. Germline loops: CDR1 ENHRY, CDR2 SYGVKD. The CDR3 covers 12 residues. Here the CDR3 DNA reads TGTGCCACCCGACAGGGAGTGGAGACCCAGTACTTC. This sequence encodes CATRQGVETQYF.

This clone was observed a single time. The rearrangement links TRBV10-3 to TRBJ2-2; D is possibly TRBD2 (6 bases). The CDR3 is made up of 13 amino acids. CDR1 and CDR2 (germline): ENHRY, SYGVKD. Trimming cost V 10 bases and J 1 base, with 10 bases left between them. The CDR3 sequence is CASGRGNTGELFF. The CDR3 bases are TGTGCCAGTGGGCGGGGGAACACCGGGGAGCTGTTTTTT.

The rearrangement joins TRBV7-2 to TRBJ1-5, with unresolved D. The germline V and J ends were trimmed by 1 base and 0 bases, with 10 bases remaining between them. This CDR3 spans 16 amino acids. The germline V gene encodes CDR1 SGHTA and CDR2 FQGNSA. This CDR3 is CASSLVGSDSNQPQHF. The CDR3 DNA is TGTGCCAGCAGCTTAGTTGGCTCGGATAGCAATCAGCCCCAGCATTTT.

As regards this clone: Different DNA sequences within this sample yield the same CDR3. CDR3 nucleotides: TGTGCCAGCAGCCCCCACGTGGCTAGCGGGGGCCGGAACACCGGGGAGCTGTTTTTT. This encodes CASSPHVASGGRNTGELFF. The V gene is TRBV4-2, the J gene TRBJ2-2, with 10 nucleotides matching TRBD2. V trimming: 4 bases; J trimming: 1 base; junction bases outside the gene matches: 12. This CDR3 is 19 amino acids long. Germline lookup yields CDR1 LGHNA and CDR2 YNFKEQ.

This chain uses TRBV29-1 with TRBJ1-1, with TRBD1 as a possible D gene (6 bases). The germline gives CDR1 SQVTM, CDR2 ANQGSEA. The CDR3 spans 16 residues. The V gene lost 3 bases and the J gene lost 3 bases, with 20 bases spanning the gap. In nucleotides, the CDR3 is TGCAGCGTTGAGACGGTGTGGGGGGCGCGAGACACTGAAGCTTTCTTT. Translating gives CSVETVWGARDTEAFF.

The chain is built from TRBV5-6 and TRBJ1-5; the D is unclear. Trimming cost V 3 bases and J 5 bases, with 12 bases left between them. Germline V gene data show CDR1 as SGHDT and CDR2 as YYEEEE. The CDR3 extends over 14 amino acids. The CDR3 nucleotides read TGTGCCAGCAGCTCATACGGACGGTATCAGCCCCAGCATTTT. The encoded protein is CASSSYGRYQPQHF.

The chain recombines TRBV6-1 with TRBJ1-1, with D hard to call. This CDR3 region has 14 residues. The V end was cut by 6 bases, the J end by 3 bases, with 14 bases between. CDR1 and CDR2 from the germline V gene are MNHNS and SASEGT. The CDR3 here is CASSALGRDTEAFF. The CDR3 DNA reads as TGTGCCAGCAGCGCTCTGGGGAGGGACACTGAAGCTTTCTTT.

V is TRBV29-1 and J is TRBJ1-1; D remains unclear. The V gene's germline CDR1 is SQVTM and CDR2 ANQGSEA. Trimming cost V 7 bases and J 0 bases, with 12 bases left between them. The CDR3 runs to 13 residues. The CDR3 nucleotides are TGCAGCGGTTCCAGTAGCCTGAACACTGAAGCTTTCTTT. Translating gives CSGSSSLNTEAFF.

The J gene is TRBJ2-2, the V gene TRBV28, with D possibly being TRBD2 (5 bases). This CDR3 comprises 15 residues. Germline V lookup: CDR1 MDHEN, CDR2 SYDVKM. V was trimmed by 3 bases and J by 7 bases, leaving 15 bases between them. CDR3 amino acids: CASSLIGLEGGELFF. The CDR3 DNA reads TGTGCCAGCAGTTTGATAGGGCTAGAGGGCGGGGAGCTGTTTTTT.

This clone is a singleton in its sample. The chain carries TRBV2 and TRBJ2-3; 14 bases line up with TRBD2. The J segment lost 1 base and the V segment lost 1 base, leaving 1 base of the junction unmatched. The CDR3 has 17 amino acids. Germline values: CDR1 SNHLY, CDR2 FYNNEI. Written as DNA, the CDR3 is TGTGCCAGCAGTGAAGGGGGACTAGCGGGGGGCACAGATACGCAGTATTTT. This gives the protein CASSEGGLAGGTDTQYF.

This rearrangement joins TRBV4-3 to TRBJ2-5, with 9 bases lining up with TRBD2. Germline-derived CDR1 and CDR2 are LGHNA and YSLEER. Trimming at V came to 2 bases and at J to 5 bases, leaving 12 bases not matched to a gene. The CDR3 length is 17 residues. CDR3 nucleotides: TGCGCCAGCAGCCAACAACCAGCGGGGGGACCAGGGGAGACCCAGTACTTC. It encodes CASSQQPAGGPGETQYF.

The chain is built from TRBV7-9 and TRBJ2-3; D gene unclear. Per the germline V gene, CDR1 is SEHNR and CDR2 is FQNEAQ (reference sequence). The germline V and J ends were trimmed by 0 bases and 1 base, with 14 bases remaining between them. The CDR3 runs to 17 residues. The CDR3, as DNA: TGTGCCAGCAGCTTAGCTTTGGAAACCAGTGGCACAGATACGCAGTATTTT. As protein: CASSLALETSGTDTQYF.

The chain combines TRBV5-1 with TRBJ2-1; 12 bases map to TRBD1. Germline V gene data show CDR1 as SGHRS and CDR2 as YFSETQ. The CDR3 is 17 amino acids. V gave up 2 bases and J gave up 9 bases; unmatched junction bases: 12. The CDR3 spells CASSFAFRDRGQPEQFF. CDR3 DNA sequence: TGCGCCAGCAGCTTCGCCTTCCGGGACAGGGGGCAGCCTGAGCAGTTCTTC.

V usage is TRBV7-6 and J usage is TRBJ1-4; no clear D gene. Germline-derived CDR1 and CDR2 are SGHVS and FNYEAQ. The CDR3 runs 12 residues. Trimming took 5 bases from V and 8 from J, leaving 9 bases between them. This CDR3 reads CASSRVGEKLFF. Here the CDR3 DNA reads TGTGCCAGCAGCAGAGTAGGGGAAAAACTGTTTTTT.

This chain links TRBV5-4 with TRBJ2-7, with a weak D call TRBD1 (6 bases). V was clipped by 0 bases and J by 0 bases, with 10 bases between them. The CDR3 extends over 15 amino acids. Germline CDR1 SGHNT, CDR2 YYREEE (reference sequence). CDR3 in DNA: TGTGCCAGCAGCTTGGCAGGGGATAGCTCCTACGAGCAGTACTTC. It specifies CASSLAGDSSYEQYF.

The genes are TRBV6-5 and TRBJ1-3, with 7 bases that match TRBD1. The CDR3 loop spans 16 amino acids. The junction had 4 bases not matched to a gene; V was cut back by 2 bases and J by 0 bases. CDR1 MNHEY and CDR2 SVGAGI come from the germline V gene. As DNA, the CDR3 is TGTGCCAGCAGTTACGGACAGGCCGACTCTGGAAACACCATATATTTT. Its protein product is CASSYGQADSGNTIYF.

About this clone: The sample contains more than one DNA sequence encoding this CDR3. The rearrangement links TRBV15 to TRBJ2-7; 9 bases line up with TRBD1. This CDR3 contains 14 residues. The V and J ends lost 3 bases and 2 bases, in that order; junction bases with no gene match: 2. Germline-derived CDR1 and CDR2 are LNHNV and YYDKDF (reference sequence). DNA of the CDR3: TGTGCCACCAGCAGGGACAGGGGACCCTACGAGCAGTACTTC. Its translation is CATSRDRGPYEQYF.

The chain has TRBV7-3 and TRBJ2-5; 12 nucleotides line up with TRBD1. Germline CDR1 reads SGHTA; CDR2 reads FQGTGA. This CDR3 region has 16 residues. The V and J ends lost 3 bases and 0 bases, in that order; junction bases with no gene match: 2. CDR3 in amino acids: CASSFGDRGHQETQYF. The CDR3 nucleotides are TGTGCCAGCAGCTTTGGGGACAGGGGGCACCAAGAGACCCAGTACTTC.

The chain employs TRBV7-2 and TRBJ1-5; TRBD1 matches at 7 bases. Per germline, CDR1 SGHTA and CDR2 FQGNSA. The CDR3 is made up of 14 amino acids. Trimming cost V 5 bases and J 3 bases; bases outside gene matches: 4. CDR3 loop: CASSQQGYNQPQHF. The CDR3 nucleotides read TGTGCCAGCAGCCAACAGGGGTACAATCAGCCCCAGCATTTT.

The genes are TRBV11-3 and TRBJ2-2; 10 nucleotides match TRBD1. Germline values: CDR1 SGHNT, CDR2 YENEEA. CDR3 length: 16 amino acids. Unmatched junction bases numbered 8, after V lost 6 bases and J lost 4 bases. The CDR3 coding sequence is TGTGCCAGCAGATCCGGGACAGGGGAGGCCACCGGGGAGCTGTTTTTT. As protein: CASRSGTGEATGELFF.

This clone was seen a few times. V and J are TRBV5-1 and TRBJ2-1; D uncertain. The CDR3 consists of 14 residues. V lost 4 bases and J 8 bases, leaving 16 bases between the germline ends. Germline CDR1 reads SGHRS; CDR2 reads YFSETQ. As DNA, the CDR3 is TGCGCCAGCAGCCCGGTGGCGGCCGAGGATGAGCAGTTCTTC. It specifies CASSPVAAEDEQFF.

This chain connects TRBV6-5 to TRBJ1-5, with D unclear. The CDR3 is 13 amino acids. V was trimmed by 2 bases and J by 4 bases, leaving 6 bases between them. Germline CDR1 and CDR2: MNHEY and SVGAGI. CDR3 in amino acids: CASSYDRNQPQHF. CDR3 DNA sequence: TGTGCCAGCAGTTACGATAGAAATCAGCCCCAGCATTTT.

The chain is built from TRBV6-5 and TRBJ2-2; a possible D gene is TRBD1 (6 bases). Trimming left V 6 bases short and J 9 bases short, with 14 bases between. CDR1 is MNHEY, CDR2 SVGAGI, per germline. This CDR3 has 13 residues. CDR3 residues: CASRETGFRELFF. The CDR3 DNA sequence: TGTGCCAGCAGAGAAACAGGGTTCCGGGAGCTGTTTTTT.

The chain joins TRBV5-6 to TRBJ2-7; TRBD1 matches 7 bases. Looked up from germline, CDR1 is SGHDT and CDR2 is YYEEEE. This CDR3 comprises 13 residues. J gave up 7 bases and V 4 bases, and 8 bases lay outside the gene matches. Here the CDR3 DNA reads TGTGCCAGCAGCGCATCCGGGACAGTGGAGCAGTACTTC. This encodes CASSASGTVEQYF.

V gene TRBV7-8 combines with J gene TRBJ1-6; the D is unclear. The germline V and J ends were trimmed by 5 bases and 7 bases, with 6 bases remaining between them. The CDR3 has 12 residues. Per the germline V gene, CDR1 is SGHVS and CDR2 is FQNEAQ. The CDR3 bases are TGTGCCAGCAGCGAACGGAATTCACCCCTCCACTTT. It translates to CASSERNSPLHF.

V gene TRBV11-2 combines with J gene TRBJ2-7; TRBD2 agrees at 7 bases. Germline trimming cut 2 bases from V and 1 base from J; bases unmatched to any gene: 8. CDR3 length: 16 amino acids. The germline gives CDR1 SGHAT, CDR2 FQNNGV. The chain's CDR3 is CASSLSQAGPSYEQYF. CDR3 bases: TGTGCCAGCAGCTTATCTCAAGCGGGGCCATCCTACGAGCAGTACTTC.

On this clone itself: In the same sample, other DNA sequences code for this CDR3. The chain combines TRBV27 with TRBJ1-3, with TRBD1 matching 9 bases. Per germline, CDR1 MNHEY and CDR2 SMNVEV (reference sequence). V was pared by 6 bases and J by 4 bases, with 1 base of the junction left unmatched. The CDR3 runs 13 residues. CDR3: CASRGTGGNTIYF. The CDR3 DNA reads TGTGCCAGCAGGGGGACAGGGGGAAACACCATATATTTT.